The sequence of this T cell receptor beta chain was determined in a study of shared clonotypes between healthy human individuals. Concerning this clone itself: The antigen remains undetermined.

Ten immunoSEQ deep assay plates held the unsorted PBMC DNA. TCRdb keeps only in-frame clones here, not all; method: immunoSEQ multiplex PCR. The sample has around 530,000 clones, roughly 79% seen once. CDR3 length: 16 amino acids. The V gene end was trimmed by 3 bases and the J gene end by 4 bases; junction bases not matched to a gene: 8. Looked up from germline, CDR1 is SGHAT and CDR2 is FQNNGV. The study, taken as a whole, reports: The authors sampled blood alone, and tissue repertoires likely differ.

Donation came from healthy HIV-negative adults that had no recent acute infections or vaccinations. Caucasian adults residing in Nashville, Tennessee made up all the donors. The TCR originated in a woman aged 40-49 years in good health. Some clones in this sample may be carry-over from other donors' samples. Sequenced material: PBMCs. The chain couples TRBV11-2 to TRBJ2-3; 9 bases map to TRBD2. The CDR3 nucleotides are TGTGCCAGCAGCTTCGGTTTGGCGGGAGGGTCAGATACGCAGTATTTT. It yields the protein CASSFGLAGGSDTQYF.